This entry describes one T cell receptor beta chain. This specimen comes from a study of blood T cell repertoires in COVID-19. Study-level information: COVID-19 samples collected from the United States, Italy and Spain covered acute and convalescent phases. The analysed material was cDNA or gDNA that came from T cells, B-cell-depleted T cells, or PBMCs.

In the study's own analysis: Using reference gene primer amplification, nucleated cell counts were estimated. Method: immunoSEQ multiplex PCR; TCRdb's copy keeps in-frame clones and lacks some. V and J calls and clone size are as listed in that table; D and trimming were resolved from the DNA. The table lists 130,000 to 150,000 clones, 80% to 90% of them singletons. Germline lookup yields CDR1 LGHDT and CDR2 YNNKEL (reference sequence). V gave up 5 bases and J gave up 4 bases, with 15 bases separating them. The length of the CDR3 is 14 residues. The sequence was collected from a woman aged 40 to 49 with acute or convalescent COVID-19. The sequenced sample was peripheral blood. The V call is TRBV3-1 (or the pseudogene TRBV3-2), the J call TRBJ2-7; D is possibly TRBD2 (6 bases). CDR3 DNA: TGTGCCAGCAGCGCTCGAGCAGGAGGGTACGAGCAGTACTTC. Protein product: CASSARAGGYEQYF.